Below, one T cell receptor (beta chain) is given with its context. Using immunoSEQ multiplex PCR, the repertoire was profiled, and TCRdb retains in-frame clones only, with some absent. The profile shows 75,000 to 100,000 clones, around 94% of them singletons. The source of the sample is a study of technical replicates of blood from a handful of donors. Germline V gene lookup returns CDR1 SGHTS and CDR2 YDEGEE. The CDR3 is made up of 15 amino acids. The germline V and J ends were trimmed by 0 bases and 2 bases, with 9 bases remaining between them. The sample comprised T cells isolated from PBMCs. This clonotype originated in a human donor in good health. The V call is TRBV5-8, the J call TRBJ1-3; no definite D call. The CDR3: CASSLVAGPGNTIYF. The CDR3, as DNA: TGTGCCAGCAGCTTGGTGGCAGGTCCTGGAAACACCATATATTTT.